The 32 T cell receptor beta chains below all came from one sample that was sequenced in a study of blood T cell repertoires in COVID-19. Profiling relied on immunoSEQ multiplex PCR, and the TCRdb table lists in-frame clones only, not all of them. Of 15,000 or so clones listed, approximately 88% are singletons. Sequencing was done on a sample of peripheral blood. The receptors were sampled from a human donor in a cohort sampled during active COVID-19.

This chain connects TRBV12-3 or TRBV12-4 to TRBJ1-1; D is unresolved. The V gene lost 5 bases and the J gene lost 5 bases, with 12 bases spanning the gap. This CDR3 has 13 amino acids. The CDR3 DNA sequence: TGTGCCAGCAGTACGGGATTCGGGACTGAAGCTTTCTTT. Translating gives CASSTGFGTEAFF.

This clone has a handful of counts. V usage is TRBV27 and J usage is TRBJ2-1; possible D gene TRBD2, 7 bases. The CDR3 length is 12 residues. The V end was cut by 5 bases, the J end by 10 bases, with 12 bases between. The germline gives CDR1 MNHEY, CDR2 SMNVEV (reference sequence). In nucleotides, the CDR3 is TGTGCCAGCAGTGATTCGGGGGGCGAGCAGTTCTTC. This gives the protein CASSDSGGEQFF.

The V gene is TRBV7-2, the J gene TRBJ2-7; 9 bases are a match to TRBD1. The CDR3 spans 13 residues. Germline CDR1 SGHTA, CDR2 FQGNSA. The J segment lost 6 bases and the V segment lost 5 bases, leaving 5 bases of the junction unmatched. CDR3 amino acids: CASSEDRGREQYF. In nucleotides, the CDR3 is TGTGCCAGCAGCGAGGACAGGGGCCGCGAGCAGTACTTC.

The V and J genes are TRBV7-9 and TRBJ1-4, with TRBD1 identical over 11 bases. The CDR3 loop spans 14 amino acids. Germline CDR1 reads SEHNR; CDR2 reads FQNEAQ (reference sequence). The J segment lost 8 bases and the V segment lost 5 bases, leaving 4 bases of the junction unmatched. CDR3 in DNA: TGTGCCAGCAGCACTTGGACAGGGGGCGAAAAACTGTTTTTT. Translation gives CASSTWTGGEKLFF.

This chain uses TRBV24-1 with TRBJ2-5; 9 bases are shared with TRBD1. Losses at the gene ends were 1 base for V and 5 bases for J; bases not matched to a gene: 13. Germline lookup yields CDR1 KGHDR and CDR2 SFDVKD. The CDR3 extends over 18 amino acids. The CDR3 spells CATSDFSRGTGRGETQYF. In DNA form, the CDR3 reads TGTGCCACCAGTGATTTTTCTCGCGGGACAGGGAGAGGGGAGACCCAGTACTTC.

The CDR3 sequence: CASSPGQIDGYTF. CDR3 in DNA: TGTGCCAGCTCACCGGGACAGATCGATGGCTACACCTTC. The rearrangement uses TRBV18 and TRBJ1-2; 7 bases fit TRBD1. V was pared by 3 bases and J by 6 bases, with 4 bases of the junction left unmatched. Germline loops: CDR1 KGHSH, CDR2 LQKENI. The CDR3 covers 13 residues.

CDR3 nucleotide sequence: TGTGCCAGCAGCAGAGGCAGGGGAGTCTACGAGCAGTACTTC. This codes for CASSRGRGVYEQYF. V gene TRBV21-1 combines with J gene TRBJ2-7; the table assigns TRBD1, which was not confirmed against the DNA. TRBV21-1 is labeled a pseudogene. The CDR3 runs to 14 residues.

The chain is built from TRBV7-8 and TRBJ2-1; 7 nucleotides line up with TRBD2. There are 14 residues in the CDR3. The junction had 3 bases not matched to a gene; V was cut back by 2 bases and J by 5 bases. The V gene's germline CDR1 is SGHVS and CDR2 FQNEAQ. Here the CDR3 reads CASSLPGLNNEQFF. The CDR3 nucleotides are TGTGCCAGCAGCTTACCGGGACTAAACAATGAGCAGTTCTTC.

For the CDR3, the DNA is TGTGCCAGCAGCGCGAGGGAGGGTCGGGGAAAACTGTTTTTT. It encodes CASSAREGRGKLFF. The rearrangement uses TRBV9 and TRBJ1-4; D is undetermined. V lost 3 bases to trimming and J lost 10 bases, with 16 bases between them. Per germline, CDR1 SGDLS and CDR2 YYNGEE. CDR3 length equals 14 residues.

The J gene is TRBJ2-7, the V gene TRBV27; a weak D match, TRBD2 (6 bases). The CDR3 loop spans 19 amino acids. Germline V gene data show CDR1 as MNHEY and CDR2 as SMNVEV (reference sequence). V was clipped by 2 bases and J by 0 bases, with 23 bases between them. CDR3 nucleotide sequence: TGTGCCAGCAGTTTAAGTAGTTGGAGGGGCCAGGTACGCTCCTACGAGCAGTACTTC. Encoded protein: CASSLSSWRGQVRSYEQYF.

V usage is TRBV3-1 (or the pseudogene TRBV3-2) and J usage is TRBJ1-1, with 9 bases aligning to TRBD1. V shed 3 bases, J shed 8 bases, and the junction held 4 bases outside the gene matches. The CDR3 covers 13 residues. Germline CDR1 is LGHDT and CDR2 is YNNKEL (reference sequence). The CDR3 nucleotides are TGTGCCAGCAGCCACGACAGGGGGACCGAAGCTTTCTTT. It yields the protein CASSHDRGTEAFF.

The V and J genes are TRBV4-3 and TRBJ2-7; 7 nucleotides align to TRBD1. Trimming at V came to 1 base and at J to 3 bases, leaving 12 bases not matched to a gene. Germline loops: CDR1 LGHNA, CDR2 YSLEER. CDR3 length: 17 amino acids. The CDR3 spells CASSQALNPRGNYEQYF. As DNA, the CDR3 is TGCGCCAGCAGCCAAGCTCTTAACCCCAGGGGGAACTACGAGCAGTACTTC.

The chain links TRBV10-3 to TRBJ1-6; a weak D match, TRBD1 (5 bases). Germline CDR1 reads ENHRY; CDR2 reads SYGVKD. V lost 5 bases and J lost 7, with 12 bases in between. This CDR3 comprises 14 residues. The CDR3 spells CAISRGTGNSPLHF. CDR3 sequence (DNA): TGTGCCATCAGTCGCGGGACGGGAAATTCACCCCTCCACTTT.

The chain employs TRBV27 and TRBJ1-2; no clear D. The CDR3 extends over 15 amino acids. Germline assignment: CDR1 MNHEY and CDR2 SMNVEV (reference sequence). Trimming cost V 0 bases and J 8 bases, with 16 bases left between them. The CDR3 DNA sequence: TGTGCCAGCAGTTTATCCCCCAGCGGTTTCGGCGGCTACACCTTC. This gives the protein CASSLSPSGFGGYTF.

The chain recombines TRBV5-1 with TRBJ2-7; 7 positions agree with TRBD1. Germline-derived CDR1 and CDR2 are SGHRS and YFSETQ. V gave up 6 bases and J gave up 5 bases; unmatched junction bases: 14. There are 15 residues in the CDR3. CDR3 in amino acids: CASTPRQGTSDEQYF. The CDR3 nucleotides read TGCGCCAGCACCCCCAGACAGGGCACCTCGGACGAGCAGTACTTC. The variable domain in full, with the rest retrieved from reference TRBV5-1 and TRBJ2-7, is KAGVTQTPRYLIKTRGQQVTLSCSPISGHRSVSWYQQTPGQGLQFLFEYFSETQRNKGNFPGRFSGRQFSNSRSEMNVSTLELGDSALYLCASTPRQGTSDEQYFGPGTRLTVT.

The genes are TRBV7-9 and TRBJ1-4, with D unresolved. The CDR3 runs to 14 residues. V lost 1 base to trimming and J lost 5 bases, with 8 bases between them. Germline V CDR1 and CDR2: SEHNR, FQNEAQ (reference sequence). The CDR3 sequence: CASSLGLNNEKLFF. The CDR3 nucleotides read TGTGCCAGCAGCTTAGGACTGAACAATGAAAAACTGTTTTTT.

This chain connects TRBV15 to TRBJ1-2, with D hard to call. Germline CDR1 and CDR2: LNHNV and YYDKDF (reference sequence). Trimming left V 0 bases short and J 4 bases short, with 12 bases between. This CDR3 comprises 15 residues. CDR3 region: CATSRDPSSPYGYTF. CDR3 DNA sequence: TGTGCCACCAGCAGAGACCCGAGTAGTCCCTATGGCTACACCTTC.

V is TRBV18 and J is TRBJ2-6; possible D gene TRBD1, 5 bases. Germline loops: CDR1 KGHSH, CDR2 LQKENI. The CDR3 is 18 amino acids. V was clipped by 0 bases and J by 0 bases, with 12 bases between them. For the CDR3, the DNA is TGTGCCAGCTCACCACCCGGCAGGGAAAGCTCTGGGGCCAACGTCCTGACTTTC. This gives the protein CASSPPGRESSGANVLTF.

The chain joins TRBV19 to TRBJ1-2, with 9 bases that match TRBD1. This CDR3 spans 15 amino acids. Looked up from germline, CDR1 is LNHDA and CDR2 is SQIVND (reference sequence). The ends lost 3 bases at V and 4 bases at J; junction bases unmatched: 6. Written as DNA, the CDR3 is TGTGCCAGTAGTATTCTGACAGGGGGAGGCTATGGCTACACCTTC. As protein: CASSILTGGGYGYTF.

The J gene is TRBJ1-3, the V gene TRBV6-6; TRBD1 aligns across 7 bases. CDR1 MNHNY and CDR2 SVGAGI come from the germline V gene (reference sequence). The CDR3 extends over 15 amino acids. Trimming at V came to 5 bases and at J to 0 bases, leaving 4 bases not matched to a gene. CDR3 sequence reads: CASSPQGGSGNTIYF. The CDR3 DNA follows: TGTGCCAGCAGTCCCCAGGGGGGCTCTGGAAACACCATATATTTT.

V is TRBV9 and J is TRBJ2-1; 14 positions agree with TRBD2. CDR3 length: 17 residues. Germline V gene data show CDR1 as SGDLS and CDR2 as YYNGEE. V was pared by 3 bases and J by 9 bases, with 11 bases of the junction left unmatched. CDR3 nucleotide sequence: TGTGCCAGCAGCGAAGAGGGGACTAGCGGGGGATGGGGTGAGCAGTTCTTC. Translation: CASSEEGTSGGWGEQFF.

The J gene is TRBJ2-3, the V gene TRBV5-4; tentative D call: TRBD2 (5 bases). CDR1 is SGHNT, CDR2 YYREEE, per germline (reference sequence). V was pared by 4 bases and J by 4 bases, with 13 bases between. The length of the CDR3 is 14 residues. This CDR3 is CASSPSPGSDTQYF. The DNA of the CDR3 is TGTGCCAGCAGCCCGTCCCCGGGGTCAGATACGCAGTATTTT.

The chain uses TRBV29-1 and TRBJ2-7, with D maybe TRBD1 (5 bases). The CDR3 has 13 amino acids. Trimming stripped 5 bases from V and 5 bases from J, with 16 bases between. Germline CDR1 is SQVTM and CDR2 is ANQGSEA. The CDR3 DNA follows: TGCAGCGTTTGTACGGACATACCCCACGAGCAGTACTTC. Translating gives CSVCTDIPHEQYF.

The V call is TRBV19, the J call TRBJ2-5, with 8 bases lining up with TRBD1. CDR1 and CDR2 from the germline V gene are LNHDA and SQIVND (reference sequence). CDR3 length: 17 amino acids. J gave up 0 bases and V 5 bases, and 11 bases lay outside the gene matches. In nucleotides, the CDR3 is TGTGCCAGTAGTCCCCGCCACGGACAGGGCCACCAAGAGACCCAGTACTTC. It codes for CASSPRHGQGHQETQYF.

The count of this clone is one. The gene calls are TRBV27 and TRBJ1-2; TRBD1 is a possible D gene (6 bases). The CDR3 extends over 13 amino acids. V gave up 1 base and J gave up 6 bases, with 9 bases separating them. From germline, CDR1 is MNHEY and CDR2 SMNVEV (reference sequence). The CDR3, as DNA: TGTGCCAGCAGTTTATGGGCAGGGGATGGCTACACCTTC. It translates to CASSLWAGDGYTF.

The J gene is TRBJ2-7, the V gene TRBV15, with a possible D match to TRBD1 (5 bases). The CDR3 has 15 residues. With 0 bases removed from V and 3 bases from J, the gap between germline ends came to 12 bases. The germline V gene has CDR1 LNHNV and CDR2 YYDKDF (reference sequence). The CDR3 DNA reads TGTGCCACCAGCAGAGATCGGCTAACAGGCTACGAGCAGTACTTC. Amino acid sequence: CATSRDRLTGYEQYF.

This clone was seen more than once but under ten times. The gene calls are TRBV5-4 and TRBJ2-7; D remains ambiguous. The V end lost 2 bases, the J end lost 1 base, and 10 bases lay between the germline ends. The CDR3 extends over 14 amino acids. CDR1 SGHNT and CDR2 YYREEE come from the germline V gene (reference sequence). For the CDR3, the DNA is TGTGCCAGCAGCTTTGGCGGCGGTTCCTACGAGCAGTACTTC. Translating it yields CASSFGGGSYEQYF.

This clone was detected a few times. The chain employs TRBV29-1 and TRBJ1-1; weak D call: TRBD1 (5 bases). Looked up from germline, CDR1 is SQVTM and CDR2 is ANQGSEA. Trimming removed 4 bases at V and 0 bases at J, with 9 bases between. This CDR3 is built from 13 residues. CDR3 region: CSVAETVNTEAFF. The CDR3 DNA is TGCAGCGTTGCTGAGACAGTGAACACTGAAGCTTTCTTT.

The chain couples TRBV11-2 to TRBJ2-1, with a weak D call TRBD1 (6 bases). V was cut by 1 base and J by 4 bases, with 14 bases left in between. The germline gives CDR1 SGHAT, CDR2 FQNNGV. The CDR3 contains 16 residues. The CDR3 DNA is TGTGCCAGCAGCTTAGGGGGCACCCAGGGGTACAATGAGCAGTTCTTC. It yields the protein CASSLGGTQGYNEQFF.

The J gene is TRBJ2-1, the V gene TRBV11-1; 11 positions match TRBD1. The CDR3 is made up of 15 amino acids. From germline, CDR1 is SGHAT and CDR2 FQDESV (reference sequence). J lost 7 bases, V lost 2 bases, and 4 bases had no gene match. The CDR3 nucleotides read TGTGCCAGCAGCTTATGGACAGGGGGCGGAAATGAGCAGTTCTTC. Protein product: CASSLWTGGGNEQFF.

The rearrangement links TRBV12-5 to TRBJ2-7; 9 bases agree with TRBD1. The CDR3 consists of 15 residues. J lost 1 base, V lost 5 bases, and 6 bases had no gene match. CDR1 and CDR2 from the germline V gene are LGHNT and FRNRAP. This CDR3 is CASGDRDRASYEQYF. The CDR3 bases are TGTGCTAGTGGTGACCGGGACAGGGCTTCCTACGAGCAGTACTTC.

The chain joins TRBV6-5 to TRBJ1-2, with 9 bases fitting TRBD1. CDR1 MNHEY and CDR2 SVGAGI come from the germline V gene. There are 14 residues in the CDR3. Trimming took 6 bases from V and 3 from J; bases not matched to a gene: 5. In nucleotides, the CDR3 is TGTGCCAGCAGGCAACAGGGGGCGGACTATGGCTACACCTTC. This gives the protein CASRQQGADYGYTF.